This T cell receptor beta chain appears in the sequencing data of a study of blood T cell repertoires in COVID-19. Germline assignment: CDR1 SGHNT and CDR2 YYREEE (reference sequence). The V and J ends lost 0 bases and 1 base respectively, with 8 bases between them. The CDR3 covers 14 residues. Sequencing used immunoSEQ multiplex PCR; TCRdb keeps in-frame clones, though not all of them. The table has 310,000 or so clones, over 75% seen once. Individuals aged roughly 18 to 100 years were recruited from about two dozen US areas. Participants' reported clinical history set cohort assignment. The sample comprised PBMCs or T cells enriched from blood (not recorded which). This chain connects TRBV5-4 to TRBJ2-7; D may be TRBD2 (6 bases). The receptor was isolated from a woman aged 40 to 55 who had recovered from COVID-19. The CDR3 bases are TGTGCCAGCAGCTTGGGGGGGAGGTCCTACGAGCAGTACTTC. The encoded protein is CASSLGGRSYEQYF.